The rows below give T cell receptor beta chains drawn from one sample of a study of T cells after yellow fever vaccination. Each CDR3 protein is one row after TCRdb ran MiXCR on the 5' RACE reads. The sample has about 340,000 distinct CDR3 sequences, under 15% seen once. Material: CD4+ T cells sorted from PBMCs, obtained 15 days after the yellow fever booster vaccination. The source is a man aged 18-30 years who received the YFV17D yellow fever vaccine. The CDR3 runs from the conserved cysteine through the conserved F or W. The D gene is left open where the match is weak. A clone size is listed for some rows: how often the clone was seen (once, few, many), or a class if it is expanded.

size: -; V: TRBV20-1; J: TRBJ1-2; D: -; CDR3: CSASRPGRVSNYGYTF; DNA: TGCAGTGCTTCCCGCCCTGGGAGGGTATCTAACTATGGCTACACCTTC
size: few; V: TRBV5-6; J: TRBJ2-7; D: -; CDR3: CASSYRTYEQYF; DNA: TGTGCCAGCAGCTACCGAACCTACGAGCAGTACTTC
size: few; V: TRBV6-5; J: TRBJ1-6; D: -; CDR3: CASSYRNSPLHF; DNA: TGTGCCAGCAGTTACAGGAATTCACCCCTCCACTTT
size: -; V: TRBV18; J: TRBJ1-4; D: TRBD1; CDR3: CASSGQRNEKLFF; DNA: TGTGCCAGCTCGGGACAGCGGAATGAAAAACTGTTTTTT
size: -; V: TRBV12-3/TRBV12-4; J: TRBJ1-2; D: -; CDR3: CASSFEGRVGYTF; DNA: TGTGCCAGCAGTTTCGAAGGCAGGGTTGGCTACACCTTC
size: many; V: TRBV5-6; J: TRBJ2-5; D: -; CDR3: CASSLGAPETQYF; DNA: TGTGCCAGCAGCTTAGGCGCCCCAGAGACCCAGTACTTC
size: few; V: TRBV7-2; J: TRBJ1-2; D: -; CDR3: CASSFSGGSVRYGYTF; DNA: TGTGCCAGCAGCTTTAGCGGAGGGTCCGTACGCTATGGCTACACCTTC
size: few; V: TRBV10-3; J: TRBJ1-4; D: -; CDR3: CAFRPTLNEKLFF; DNA: TGTGCCTTCCGACCGACCCTCAATGAAAAACTGTTTTTT
size: few; V: TRBV5-4; J: TRBJ2-1; D: TRBD1; CDR3: CASSSQDRANEQFF; DNA: TGTGCCAGCAGCTCCCAGGACAGGGCCAATGAGCAGTTCTTC
size: many; V: TRBV12-3/TRBV12-4; J: TRBJ2-3; D: TRBD1; CDR3: CASSWDRGRVDTQYF; DNA: TGTGCCAGCAGTTGGGACAGGGGGCGTGTTGATACGCAGTATTTT
size: -; V: TRBV11-2; J: TRBJ2-3; D: -; CDR3: CASSSPRGADTQYF; DNA: TGTGCCAGCAGCTCCCCTCGAGGGGCAGATACGCAGTATTTT
size: many; V: TRBV7-9; J: TRBJ1-1; D: TRBD1; CDR3: CASSLRGQGNTEAFF; DNA: TGTGCCAGCAGCTTACGAGGACAGGGGAACACTGAAGCTTTCTTT
size: few; V: TRBV5-4; J: TRBJ2-1; D: TRBD2; CDR3: CASTLSGGANEQFF; DNA: TGTGCCAGCACCCTTAGCGGGGGGGCTAATGAGCAGTTCTTC
size: -; V: TRBV27; J: TRBJ2-5; D: TRBD2; CDR3: CASSQGTSGGARTQYF; DNA: TGTGCCAGCAGTCAGGGGACTAGCGGGGGGGCCAGGACCCAGTACTTC
size: -; V: TRBV19; J: TRBJ1-5; D: -; CDR3: CASSGGGPLTQPQHF; DNA: TGTGCCAGTAGTGGGGGAGGACCTCTTACTCAGCCCCAGCATTTT
size: -; V: TRBV4-3; J: TRBJ2-5; D: -; CDR3: CASSQEGPAETQYF; DNA: TGCGCCAGCAGCCAAGAGGGGCCAGCCGAGACCCAGTACTTC
size: -; V: TRBV6-5; J: TRBJ2-7; D: -; CDR3: CASSYAGYEQYF; DNA: TGTGCCAGCAGTTACGCGGGCTACGAGCAGTACTTC
size: few; V: TRBV7-2; J: TRBJ2-1; D: TRBD2; CDR3: CASSPTSGGAGSEQFF; DNA: TGTGCCAGCAGCCCTACTAGCGGGGGGGCGGGAAGTGAGCAGTTCTTC
size: -; V: TRBV20-1; J: TRBJ2-1; D: -; CDR3: CSARQGWEQFF; DNA: TGCAGTGCTAGACAGGGATGGGAGCAGTTCTTC
size: few; V: TRBV10-3; J: TRBJ2-2; D: TRBD1; CDR3: CAISESSGGKTGELFF; DNA: TGTGCCATCAGTGAGTCGTCAGGGGGCAAAACCGGGGAGCTGTTTTTT
size: few; V: TRBV20-1; J: TRBJ1-1; D: -; CDR3: CSASRGGPNTEAFF; DNA: TGCAGTGCTAGTCGGGGGGGCCCCAACACTGAAGCTTTCTTT
size: few; V: TRBV20-1; J: TRBJ2-5; D: TRBD1; CDR3: CSAPYLNRGVETQYF; DNA: TGCAGTGCTCCATACCTGAACAGGGGGGTAGAGACCCAGTACTTC
size: few; V: TRBV20-1; J: TRBJ2-5; D: -; CDR3: CSARDLGAGPETQYF; DNA: TGCAGTGCTAGAGATTTGGGGGCAGGGCCGGAGACCCAGTACTTC
size: -; V: TRBV6-1; J: TRBJ2-3; D: -; CDR3: CASRTLDNTDTQYF; DNA: TGTGCCAGCAGGACCCTCGACAACACAGATACGCAGTATTTT
size: -; V: TRBV5-4; J: TRBJ2-5; D: TRBD1; CDR3: CASSLPDRGYQETQYF; DNA: TGTGCCAGCAGCTTGCCTGACAGGGGCTACCAAGAGACCCAGTACTTC
size: many; V: TRBV2; J: TRBJ2-1; D: -; CDR3: CASSEWQYQFF; DNA: TGTGCCAGCAGTGAATGGCAGTACCAGTTCTTC
size: -; V: TRBV12-3/TRBV12-4; J: TRBJ1-2; D: -; CDR3: CASSSQRRYTF; DNA: TGTGCCAGCAGTTCACAGCGGCGCTACACCTTC
size: few; V: TRBV6-5; J: TRBJ1-3; D: -; CDR3: CASSYGNTIYF; DNA: TGTGCCAGCAGCTACGGAAACACCATATATTTT
size: few; V: TRBV5-1; J: TRBJ2-5; D: -; CDR3: CASSSGPYGDQETQYF; DNA: TGCGCCAGCAGCTCGGGACCCTACGGAGACCAAGAGACCCAGTACTTC
size: -; V: TRBV7-6; J: TRBJ2-5; D: -; CDR3: CASSLGRDNIGETQYF; DNA: TGTGCCAGCAGCTTAGGCCGGGACAATATCGGGGAGACCCAGTACTTC
size: few; V: TRBV6-6; J: TRBJ2-5; D: TRBD2; CDR3: CASSAGRGQETQYF; DNA: TGTGCCAGCAGTGCTGGGAGGGGTCAAGAGACCCAGTACTTC
size: -; V: TRBV20-1; J: TRBJ1-2; D: -; CDR3: CSAPRDGTRGYTF; DNA: TGCAGTGCTCCCAGAGACGGGACGCGGGGCTACACCTTC
size: -; V: TRBV2; J: TRBJ1-1; D: -; CDR3: CASQRGKNTEAFF; DNA: TGTGCCAGCCAACGGGGCAAGAACACTGAAGCTTTCTTT
size: many; V: TRBV10-3; J: TRBJ2-6; D: -; CDR3: CAISEQPGTHLPGANVLTF; DNA: TGTGCCATCAGTGAGCAGCCGGGAACGCACCTCCCTGGGGCCAACGTCCTGACTTTC
size: many; V: TRBV29-1; J: TRBJ1-1; D: -; CDR3: CSVALQVKAEAFF; DNA: TGCAGCGTAGCCTTACAGGTTAAGGCTGAAGCTTTCTTT
size: many; V: TRBV5-1; J: TRBJ1-1; D: -; CDR3: CASSFEARVRNTEAFF; DNA: TGCGCCAGCAGCTTCGAAGCTCGCGTGAGGAACACTGAAGCTTTCTTT
size: few; V: TRBV19; J: TRBJ1-1; D: -; CDR3: CASSMGPNRAFF; DNA: TGTGCCAGTAGTATGGGACCAAATCGAGCTTTCTTT
size: few; V: TRBV6-2/TRBV6-3; J: TRBJ2-1; D: -; CDR3: CASSYHPGNEQFF; DNA: TGTGCCAGCAGTTACCATCCAGGCAATGAGCAGTTCTTC
size: -; V: TRBV28; J: TRBJ1-4; D: -; CDR3: CASSSRQDEKLFF; DNA: TGTGCCAGCAGTTCCAGACAGGATGAAAAACTGTTTTTT
size: -; V: TRBV6-5; J: TRBJ1-5; D: TRBD1; CDR3: CASSTGDTNQPQHF; DNA: TGTGCCAGCAGTACAGGGGACACCAATCAGCCCCAGCATTTT